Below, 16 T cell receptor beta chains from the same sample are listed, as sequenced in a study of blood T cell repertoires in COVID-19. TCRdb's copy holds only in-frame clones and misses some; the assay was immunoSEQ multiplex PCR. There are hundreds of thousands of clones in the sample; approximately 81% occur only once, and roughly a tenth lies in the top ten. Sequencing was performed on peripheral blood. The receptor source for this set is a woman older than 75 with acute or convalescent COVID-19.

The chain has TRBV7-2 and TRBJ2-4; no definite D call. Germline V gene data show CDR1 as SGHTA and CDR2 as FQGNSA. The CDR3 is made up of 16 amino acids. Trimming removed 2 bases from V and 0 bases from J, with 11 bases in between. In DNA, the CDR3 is TGTGCCAGCAGCTTACAGGTTACAACAGCCAAAAACATTCAGTACTTC. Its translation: CASSLQVTTAKNIQYF.

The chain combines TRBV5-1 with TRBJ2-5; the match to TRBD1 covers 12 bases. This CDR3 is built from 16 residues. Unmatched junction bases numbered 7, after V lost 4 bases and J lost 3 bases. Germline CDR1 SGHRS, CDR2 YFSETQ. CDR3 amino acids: CASSTGGTGGEETQYF. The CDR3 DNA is TGCGCCAGCAGCACGGGTGGGACAGGGGGCGAAGAGACCCAGTACTTC.

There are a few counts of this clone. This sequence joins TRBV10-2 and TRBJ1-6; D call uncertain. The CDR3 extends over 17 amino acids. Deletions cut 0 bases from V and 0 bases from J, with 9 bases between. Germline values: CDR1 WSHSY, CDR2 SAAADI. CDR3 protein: CASSESAESSYNSPLHF. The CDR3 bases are TGCGCCAGCAGTGAGTCGGCGGAGAGCTCCTATAATTCACCCCTCCACTTT.

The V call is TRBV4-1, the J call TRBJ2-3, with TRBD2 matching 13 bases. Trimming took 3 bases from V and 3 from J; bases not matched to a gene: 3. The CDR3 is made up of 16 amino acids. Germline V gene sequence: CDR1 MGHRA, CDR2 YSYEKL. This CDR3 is CASSHRTSGSTDTQYF. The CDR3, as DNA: TGCGCCAGCAGCCATAGGACTAGCGGGAGTACAGATACGCAGTATTTT.

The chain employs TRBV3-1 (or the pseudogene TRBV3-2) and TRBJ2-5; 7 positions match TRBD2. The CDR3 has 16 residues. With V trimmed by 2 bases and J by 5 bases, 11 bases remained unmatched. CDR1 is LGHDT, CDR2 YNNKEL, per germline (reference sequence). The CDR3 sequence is CASSQNSGRAAETQYF. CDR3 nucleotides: TGTGCCAGCAGCCAAAATTCGGGGAGGGCCGCCGAGACCCAGTACTTC.

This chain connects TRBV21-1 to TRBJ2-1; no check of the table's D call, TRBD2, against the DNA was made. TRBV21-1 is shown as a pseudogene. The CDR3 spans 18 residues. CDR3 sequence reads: CASSKVGSVCGVYNEQFF. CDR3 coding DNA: TGTGCCAGCAGCAAAGTGGGGTCCGTCTGCGGGGTCTACAATGAGCAGTTCTTC.

CDR3 coding DNA: TGTGCCAGCAGCTTGGCCACTCTATCCGGGACAGGGAACTACGAGCAGTACTTC. Its translation: CASSLATLSGTGNYEQYF. This rearrangement joins TRBV7-9 to TRBJ2-7, with 9 bases identical to TRBD1. The CDR3 totals 18 residues. V lost 3 bases and J lost 3; bases outside the gene matches: 15. Germline CDR1 reads SEHNR; CDR2 reads FQNEAQ (reference sequence).

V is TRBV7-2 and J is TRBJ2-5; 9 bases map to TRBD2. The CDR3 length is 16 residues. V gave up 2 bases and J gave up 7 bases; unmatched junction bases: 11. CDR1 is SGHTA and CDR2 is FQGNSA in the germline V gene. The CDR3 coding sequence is TGTGCCAGCAGCTTATTTGATCAGCGGGGGGCCTCGACCCAGTACTTC. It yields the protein CASSLFDQRGASTQYF.

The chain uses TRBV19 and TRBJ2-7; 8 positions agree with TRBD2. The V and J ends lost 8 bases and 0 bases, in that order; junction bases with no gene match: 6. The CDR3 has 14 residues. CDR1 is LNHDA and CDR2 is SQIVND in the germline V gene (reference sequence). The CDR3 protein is CASSPLADSYEQYF. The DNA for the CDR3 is TGTGCCAGTTCCCCACTAGCGGACTCCTACGAGCAGTACTTC.

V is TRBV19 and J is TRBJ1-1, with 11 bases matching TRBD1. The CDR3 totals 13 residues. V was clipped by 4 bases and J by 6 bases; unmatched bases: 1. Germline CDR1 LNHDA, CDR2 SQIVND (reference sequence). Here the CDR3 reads CASSTGQGAEAFF. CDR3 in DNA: TGTGCCAGTAGTACGGGACAGGGGGCTGAAGCTTTCTTT.

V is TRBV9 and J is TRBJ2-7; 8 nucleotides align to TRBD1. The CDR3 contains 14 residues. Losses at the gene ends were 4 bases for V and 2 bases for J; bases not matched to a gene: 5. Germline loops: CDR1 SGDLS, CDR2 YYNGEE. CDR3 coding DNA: TGTGCCAGCAGCTTGGGACAGGCTACCTACGAGCAGTACTTC. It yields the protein CASSLGQATYEQYF.

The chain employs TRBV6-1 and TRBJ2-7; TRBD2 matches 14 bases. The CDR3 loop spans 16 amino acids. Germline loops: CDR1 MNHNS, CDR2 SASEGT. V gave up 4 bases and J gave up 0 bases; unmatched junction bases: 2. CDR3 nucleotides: TGTGCCAGCAGTGCCGGGACTAGCGGGGGCTCCTACGAGCAGTACTTC. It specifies CASSAGTSGGSYEQYF.

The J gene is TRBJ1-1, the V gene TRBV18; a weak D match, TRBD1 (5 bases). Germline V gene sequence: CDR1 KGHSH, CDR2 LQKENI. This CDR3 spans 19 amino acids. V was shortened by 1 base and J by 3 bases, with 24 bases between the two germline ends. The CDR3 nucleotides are TGTGCCAGCTCACCACTTGGGGTCCCTGTTGGGGGGGATGACACTGAAGCTTTCTTT. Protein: CASSPLGVPVGGDDTEAFF.

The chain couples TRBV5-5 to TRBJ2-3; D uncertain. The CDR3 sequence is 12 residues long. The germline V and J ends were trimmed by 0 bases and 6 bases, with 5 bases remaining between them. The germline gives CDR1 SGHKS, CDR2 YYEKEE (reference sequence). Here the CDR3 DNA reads TGTGCCAGCAGCTTGGGTGCGGATACGCAGTATTTT. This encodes CASSLGADTQYF.

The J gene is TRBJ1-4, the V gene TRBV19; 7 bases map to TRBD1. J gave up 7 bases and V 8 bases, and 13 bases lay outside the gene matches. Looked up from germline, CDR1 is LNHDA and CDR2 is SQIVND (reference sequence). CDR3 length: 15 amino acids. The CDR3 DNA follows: TGTGCCAGTTTCTCCTCCCGGGACAGTGTTGAAAAACTGTTTTTT. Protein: CASFSSRDSVEKLFF.

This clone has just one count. DNA for the CDR3: TGTGCCAGTAGTATTCCCGGGGGGCACACTGAAGCTTTCTTT. Its protein is CASSIPGGHTEAFF. V is TRBV19 and J is TRBJ1-1, with D perhaps matching TRBD1 (6 bases). Trimming cost V 3 bases and J 3 bases, with 11 bases left between them. CDR3 length: 14 amino acids. CDR1 is LNHDA, CDR2 SQIVND, per germline (reference sequence).